The TCR beta chain described here comes from a study of blood T cell repertoires in COVID-19. As for the study in general: From the United States, Italy and Spain came samples of acute and convalescent COVID-19. T cells, B-cell-depleted T cells, or PBMCs supplied cDNA or gDNA.

The authors' processing: The authors estimated nucleated cell counts from reference gene primer amplification. The method was immunoSEQ multiplex PCR; TCRdb's version includes in-frame clones alone and lacks a portion of them. V and J calls and clone size come straight from that table; D and trimming were deduced from the DNA. The table includes over 90,000 clones, about 92% detected once. The sequence was obtained from a woman of 80 years or more in a cohort sampled during active COVID-19. Sample: peripheral blood.

The CDR3 protein is CASSTRTGTYTEAFF. DNA for the CDR3: TGTGCCAGCAGCACCCGGACAGGGACTTACACTGAAGCTTTCTTT. V is TRBV9 and J is TRBJ1-1; 8 bases agree with TRBD1. This CDR3 region has 15 residues. Trimming removed 4 bases from V and 3 bases from J; junction bases left unmatched: 8. Germline-derived CDR1 and CDR2 are SGDLS and YYNGEE.